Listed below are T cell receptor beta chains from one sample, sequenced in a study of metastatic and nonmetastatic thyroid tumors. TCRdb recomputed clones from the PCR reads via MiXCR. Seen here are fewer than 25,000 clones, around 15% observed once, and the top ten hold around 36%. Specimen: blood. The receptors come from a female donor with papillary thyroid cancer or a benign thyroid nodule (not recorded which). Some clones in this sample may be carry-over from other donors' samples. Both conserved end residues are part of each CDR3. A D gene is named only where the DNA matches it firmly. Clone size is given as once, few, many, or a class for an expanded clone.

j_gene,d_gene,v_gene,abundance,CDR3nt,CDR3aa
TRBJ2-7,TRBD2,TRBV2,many,TGTGCCACTATCACTTCGGGTGCGGGGGTCTCCTACGAGCAGTACTTC,CATITSGAGVSYEQYF
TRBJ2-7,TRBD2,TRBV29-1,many,TGCAGCGTGATGGGCGGCGGGAGTGTGGACGAGCAGTACTTC,CSVMGGGSVDEQYF
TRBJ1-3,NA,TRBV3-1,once,TGTGCCAGCAGCTCCTCCCGGGACTCCGGAAACACCATATATTTC,CASSSSRDSGNTIYF
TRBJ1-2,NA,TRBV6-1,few,TGTGCCAGCACCCGCGAGGACGCCAAATACTTC,CASTREDAKYF
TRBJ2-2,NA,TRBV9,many,TGTGCCAGCAGCCTTCCCCAGGGTTACACCGGGGAGCTGTTTTTT,CASSLPQGYTGELFF
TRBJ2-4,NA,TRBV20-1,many,TGCAGTGCTAGGGACAGAAAAAACATTCAGTACTTC,CSARDRKNIQYF
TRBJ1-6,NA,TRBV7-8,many,TGTGCCAGCAGCTTTGCCTTGGGGAATAATTCACCCCTCCACTTT,CASSFALGNNSPLHF
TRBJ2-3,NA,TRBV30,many,TGTGCCTGGAGTGTATCCGGACTAACAGATACGCAGTATTTT,CAWSVSGLTDTQYF
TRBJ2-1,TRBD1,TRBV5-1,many,TGCGCCAGCAGCTTGGGGGACAGATACAATGAGCAGTTCTTC,CASSLGDRYNEQFF
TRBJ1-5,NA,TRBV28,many,TGTGCCAGCAGTTTAGCGGACGGGAGCAATCAGCCCCAGCATTTT,CASSLADGSNQPQHF
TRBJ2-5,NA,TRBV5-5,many,TGTGCCAGCAGCTTGTTGGGCAGGGTACAAGAGACCCAGTACTTC,CASSLLGRVQETQYF
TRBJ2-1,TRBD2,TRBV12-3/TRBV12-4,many,TGTGCCAGCAGTTCTAGCCTCGGAAGCGGGGGATTCTACAATGAGCAGTTCTTC,CASSSSLGSGGFYNEQFF
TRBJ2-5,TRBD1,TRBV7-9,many,TGTGCCAGCAGCGCAGGGACAGGGGAGAGGGAGACCCAGTACTTC,CASSAGTGERETQYF
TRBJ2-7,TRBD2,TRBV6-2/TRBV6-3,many,TGTGCCAGCACTCGAGCGGGGGCTATCTACGAGCAGTACTTC,CASTRAGAIYEQYF
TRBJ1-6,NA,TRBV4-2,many,TGTGCCAGCAGCACCACCCGATCAAATAATAATTCACCCCTCCACTTT,CASSTTRSNNNSPLHF
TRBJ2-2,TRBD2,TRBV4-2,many,TGTGCCAGCAGCCAAGCTTCGGGACTAGCGGGAGACGACACCGGGGAGCTGTTTTTT,CASSQASGLAGDDTGELFF
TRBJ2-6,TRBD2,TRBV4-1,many,TGCGCCAGCAGCCACCTCGGACTAGCGGGTAGCTCTGGGGTCAACGTCCTGACTTTC,CASSHLGLAGSSGVNVLTF
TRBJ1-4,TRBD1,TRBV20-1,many,TGCAGTGCTTGCAACCTAGGGGGCTTTAATGAAAAACTGTTTTTT,CSACNLGGFNEKLFF
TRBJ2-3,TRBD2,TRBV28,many,TGTGCCAGCAGTTTATGGGGGGGAAGTACGGGCGGGAGTTCAGATACGCAGTATTTT,CASSLWGGSTGGSSDTQYF
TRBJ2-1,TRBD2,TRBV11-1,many,TGTGCCAGCAGCCCCCTAGCGGGGTCAAATGAGCAGTTCTTC,CASSPLAGSNEQFF
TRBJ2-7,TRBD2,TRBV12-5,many,TGTGCTAGTGCTTTGAATAGCGGGAGCTCCTACGAGCAGTACTTC,CASALNSGSSYEQYF
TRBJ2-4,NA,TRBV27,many,TGTGCCAGCAGTTTGAGGGAGCCCCGAGTCGGGGCCAAAAACATTCAGTACTTC,CASSLREPRVGAKNIQYF
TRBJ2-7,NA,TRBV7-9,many,TGTGCCAGCAGCTTAGTACCAGGTCTATACGAGCAGTACTTC,CASSLVPGLYEQYF
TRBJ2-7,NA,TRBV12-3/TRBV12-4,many,TGTGCCAGCAGTTCCTCCTACGAGCAGTACTTC,CASSSSYEQYF
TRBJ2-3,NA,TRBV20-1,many,TGCAGTGCTAGAGTTTGGACAAGGGCGGGCACAGATACGCAGTATTTT,CSARVWTRAGTDTQYF
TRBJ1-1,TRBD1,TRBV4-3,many,TGCGCCAGCAGCCAAGATTCAGGGGGCCCTGAAGCTTTCTTT,CASSQDSGGPEAFF
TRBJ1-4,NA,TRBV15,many,TGTGCCACCAGCAGAGCCCAAAATGAAAAACTGTTTTTT,CATSRAQNEKLFF
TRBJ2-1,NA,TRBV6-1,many,TGTGCCACCCAGCAGGTGGGACATTACAACAATGAGCAGTTCTTC,CATQQVGHYNNEQFF
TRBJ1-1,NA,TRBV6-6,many,TGTGCCAGCAGTTACGCAGGGCCGAACACTGAAGCTTTCTTT,CASSYAGPNTEAFF
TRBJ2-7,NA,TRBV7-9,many,TGTGCCAGCAGCTTAGGAGGTGGAGAGCAGTACTTC,CASSLGGGEQYF
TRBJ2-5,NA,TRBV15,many,TGTGCCACCACTCAGGGAGAGACCCAGTACTTC,CATTQGETQYF